The clone carrying this T cell receptor beta chain was found a few times. The antigen is undetermined. This specimen belongs to a study of cytomegalovirus exposure and HLA in healthy donors. Whole-study findings and limits: Reportedly, diagnosis of cytomegalovirus status by the classifier showed high specificity and sensitivity. As confirmed in vitro, a few CMV-associated chains were specific for CMV antigens.

The V gene's germline CDR1 is KGHSH and CDR2 LQKENI. The trim removed 3 bases at V and 5 bases at J, leaving 3 bases unmatched. This CDR3 is 15 amino acids long. Those who donated were healthy bone marrow donors. PCR was performed using 60 Vbeta and 13 Jbeta primers. Original methodology: It was a later analysis that counted about 80 million unique TCR beta chains, of which some 9.9 million were shared. Method: immunoSEQ multiplex PCR; TCRdb's copy keeps in-frame clones and lacks some. V, J and clone size were drawn from that table, and D and trimming were deduced from the DNA. The sample records 100,000 to 150,000 clones, 80% to 85% being singletons.

J is TRBJ2-2 and V is TRBV18; 10 bases line up with TRBD2. The sequence derives from a woman aged 25 to 39 in good health and CMV-seronegative. Sequenced sample: PBMCs. CDR3 amino acids: CASSPPGLATGELFF. CDR3 sequence (DNA): TGTGCCAGCTCACCTCCGGGACTAGCGACCGGGGAGCTGTTTTTT. Full variable domain (missing parts from reference TRBV18 and TRBJ2-2): NAGVMQNPRHLVRRRGQEARLRCSPMKGHSHVYWYRQLPEEGLKFMVYLQKENIIDESGMPKERFSAEFPKEGPSILRIQQVVRGDSAAYFCASSPPGLATGELFFGEGSRLTVL.